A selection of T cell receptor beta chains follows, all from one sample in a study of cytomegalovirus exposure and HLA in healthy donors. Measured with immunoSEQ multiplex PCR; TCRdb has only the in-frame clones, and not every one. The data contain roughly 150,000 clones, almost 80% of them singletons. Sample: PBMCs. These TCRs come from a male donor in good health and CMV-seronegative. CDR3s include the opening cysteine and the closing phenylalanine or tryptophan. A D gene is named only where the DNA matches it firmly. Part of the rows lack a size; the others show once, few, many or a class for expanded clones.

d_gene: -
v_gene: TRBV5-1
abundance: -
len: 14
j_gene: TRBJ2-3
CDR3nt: TGCGCCAGCAGCTTGTTTACCGGGACAGATACGCAGTATTTT
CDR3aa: CASSLFTGTDTQYF

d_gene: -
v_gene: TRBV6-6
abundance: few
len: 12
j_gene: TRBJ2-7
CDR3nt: TGTGCCAGCAGCCACTCCGCTTACGAGCAGTACTTC
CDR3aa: CASSHSAYEQYF

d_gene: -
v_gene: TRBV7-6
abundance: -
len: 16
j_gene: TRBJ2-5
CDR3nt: TGTGCCAGCAGCTTAGCGCCGGGACACAGTGGCGGGACCCAGTACTTC
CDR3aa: CASSLAPGHSGGTQYF

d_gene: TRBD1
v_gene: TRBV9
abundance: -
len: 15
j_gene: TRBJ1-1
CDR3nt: TGTGCCAGCAGCGCCCCCACAGGGGGCTACACTGAAGCTTTCTTT
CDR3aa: CASSAPTGGYTEAFF

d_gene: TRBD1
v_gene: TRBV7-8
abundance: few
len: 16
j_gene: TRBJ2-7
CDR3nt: TGTGCCAGCAGCCGCCTGACAGGGGCCAGCTCCTACGAGCAGTACTTC
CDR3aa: CASSRLTGASSYEQYF

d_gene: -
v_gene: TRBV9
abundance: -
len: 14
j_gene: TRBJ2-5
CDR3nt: TGTGCCAGCAGCGTAAACCCAAACGGAGAGACCCAGTACTTC
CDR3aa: CASSVNPNGETQYF

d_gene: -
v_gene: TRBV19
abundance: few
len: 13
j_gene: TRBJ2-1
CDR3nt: TGTGCCAGTAGTATCAACTCCTACAATGAGCAGTTCTTC
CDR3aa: CASSINSYNEQFF

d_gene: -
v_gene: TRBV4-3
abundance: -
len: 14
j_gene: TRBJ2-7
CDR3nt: TGCGCCAGCAGCCAAGATCACAGGGTCCACGAGCAGTACTTC
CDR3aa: CASSQDHRVHEQYF

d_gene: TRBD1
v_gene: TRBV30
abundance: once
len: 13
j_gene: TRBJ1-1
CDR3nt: TGTGCCTGGTCACAGGGGGCTAACACTGAAGCTTTCTTT
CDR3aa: CAWSQGANTEAFF

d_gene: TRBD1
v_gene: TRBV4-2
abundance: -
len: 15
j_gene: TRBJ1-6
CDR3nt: TGTGCCAGCGTACCAGGGACAGGGGAATCTTCACCCCTCCACTTT
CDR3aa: CASVPGTGESSPLHF

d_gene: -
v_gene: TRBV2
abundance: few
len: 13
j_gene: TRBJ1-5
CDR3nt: TGTGCCACCAGACAGGAGTACAATCAGCCCCAGCATTTT
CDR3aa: CATRQEYNQPQHF

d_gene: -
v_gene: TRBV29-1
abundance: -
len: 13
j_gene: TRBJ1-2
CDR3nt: TGCAGCGTCGAGAGACAGGAGCTCTATGGCTACACCTTC
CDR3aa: CSVERQELYGYTF

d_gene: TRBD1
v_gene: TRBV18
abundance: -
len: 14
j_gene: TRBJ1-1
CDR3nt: TGTGCCAGCTCGATCGACGGAGGACAGGGGGGAGCTTTCTTT
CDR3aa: CASSIDGGQGGAFF

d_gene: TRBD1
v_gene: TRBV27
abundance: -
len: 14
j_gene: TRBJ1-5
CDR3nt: TGTGCCAGCAGTTTATACAGGGGTTATCAGCCCCAGCATTTT
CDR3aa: CASSLYRGYQPQHF

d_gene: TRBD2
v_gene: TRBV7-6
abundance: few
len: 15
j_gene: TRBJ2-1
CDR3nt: TGTGCCAGCAGCTTAGAGCGGGGGAGCTACAATGAGCAGTTCTTC
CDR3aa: CASSLERGSYNEQFF

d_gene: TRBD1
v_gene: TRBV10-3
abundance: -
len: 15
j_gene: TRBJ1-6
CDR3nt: TGTGCCATCAGTGAATTTGGGACAGGCGATTCACCCCTCCACTTT
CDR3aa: CAISEFGTGDSPLHF

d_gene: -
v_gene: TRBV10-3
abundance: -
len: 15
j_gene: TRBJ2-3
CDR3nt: TGTGCCATCAGTGAGTTCAGGGGTGGCACAGATACGCAGTATTTT
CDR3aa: CAISEFRGGTDTQYF

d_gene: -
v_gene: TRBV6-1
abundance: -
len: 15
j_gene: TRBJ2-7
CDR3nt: TGTGCCAGCATTAACCCCGGGACAAAGACCTACGAGCAGTACTTC
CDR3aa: CASINPGTKTYEQYF

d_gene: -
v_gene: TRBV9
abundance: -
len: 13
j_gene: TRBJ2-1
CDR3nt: TGTGCCAGCTCCCCGACATCAAGCAATGAGCAGTTCTTC
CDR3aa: CASSPTSSNEQFF

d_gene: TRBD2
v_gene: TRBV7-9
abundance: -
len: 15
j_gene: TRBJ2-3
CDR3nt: TGTTCCAGCAGACCACTAGCGGGGGAGAGGCATACGCAGTATTTT
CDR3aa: CSSRPLAGERHTQYF

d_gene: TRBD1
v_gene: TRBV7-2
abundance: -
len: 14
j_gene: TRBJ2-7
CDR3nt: TGTGCCAGCAGCTTAGACAGGGGGCTGAACGAGCAGTACTTC
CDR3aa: CASSLDRGLNEQYF

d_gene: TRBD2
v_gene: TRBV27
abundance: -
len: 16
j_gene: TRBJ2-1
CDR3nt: TGTGCCAGCAGTCCCCTCAGCGGGGGGGCCTACAATGAGCAGTTCTTC
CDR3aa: CASSPLSGGAYNEQFF

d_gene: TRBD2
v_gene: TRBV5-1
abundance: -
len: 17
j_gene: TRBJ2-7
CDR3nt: TGCGCCAGCAGCTTCGGACTAGCGGGAGGGCCAGCGAGGGAGCAGTACTTC
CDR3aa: CASSFGLAGGPAREQYF

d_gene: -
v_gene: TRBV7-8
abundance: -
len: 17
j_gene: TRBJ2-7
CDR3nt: TGTGCCAGCAGCTCGAAAACGGGGGAGTGGAGCTCCTACGAGCAGTACTTC
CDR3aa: CASSSKTGEWSSYEQYF

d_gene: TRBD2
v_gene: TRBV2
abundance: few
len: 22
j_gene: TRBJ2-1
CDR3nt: TGTGCCAGCAGTGCACCAAAAGAAGGGGCTAGCGGGAACCCCTCAGCCTTCAATGAGCAGTTCTTC
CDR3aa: CASSAPKEGASGNPSAFNEQFF

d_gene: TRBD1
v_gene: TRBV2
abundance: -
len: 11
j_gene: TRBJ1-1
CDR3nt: TGTGCCAGCAGCCGGGACAGTGAAGCTTTCTTT
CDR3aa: CASSRDSEAFF

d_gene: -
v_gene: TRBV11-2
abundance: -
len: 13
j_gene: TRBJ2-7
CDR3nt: TGTGCCAGCAGCTTAGAACTTAACTACGAGCAGTACTTC
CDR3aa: CASSLELNYEQYF

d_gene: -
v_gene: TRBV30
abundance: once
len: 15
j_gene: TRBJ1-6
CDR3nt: TGTGCCTGGAAGACCAGGGGCTCCTATAATTCACCCCTCCACTTT
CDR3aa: CAWKTRGSYNSPLHF

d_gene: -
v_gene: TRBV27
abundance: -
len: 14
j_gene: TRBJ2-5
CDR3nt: TGTGCCAGCAGTTTAAAGGGCAGGGAGGCGACCCAGTACTTC
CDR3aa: CASSLKGREATQYF

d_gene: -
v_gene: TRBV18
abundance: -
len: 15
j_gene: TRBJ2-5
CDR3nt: TGTGCCAGCTCACCACCGAGTCGGCCAGGAGAGACCCAGTACTTC
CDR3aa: CASSPPSRPGETQYF

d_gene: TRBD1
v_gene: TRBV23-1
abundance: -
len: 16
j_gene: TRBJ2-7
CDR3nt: TGCGCCAGCAGGCACCATGCCGGGACAGGGCTTTACGAGCAGTACTTC
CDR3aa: CASRHHAGTGLYEQYF

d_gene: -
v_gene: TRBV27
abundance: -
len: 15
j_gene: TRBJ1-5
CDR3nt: TGTGCCAGCAGTTTAATGGGGGACATCAATCAGCCCCAGCATTTT
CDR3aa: CASSLMGDINQPQHF

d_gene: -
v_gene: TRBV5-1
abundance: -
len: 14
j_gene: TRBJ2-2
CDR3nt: TGCGCCAGCAGCTTGATTCCTCAGGCCGGGGAGCTGTTTTTT
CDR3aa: CASSLIPQAGELFF

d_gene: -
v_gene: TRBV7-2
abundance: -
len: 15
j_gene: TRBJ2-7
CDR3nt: TGTGCCAGCAGCTTAGAGGGACTTGTTGCCTACGAGCAGTACTTC
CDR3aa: CASSLEGLVAYEQYF

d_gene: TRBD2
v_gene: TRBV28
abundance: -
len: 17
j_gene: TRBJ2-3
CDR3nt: TGTGCCAGCAGTCCATCCGGGACTAGCGGCCGCACAGATACGCAGTATTTT
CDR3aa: CASSPSGTSGRTDTQYF

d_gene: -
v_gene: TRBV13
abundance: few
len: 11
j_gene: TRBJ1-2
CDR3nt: TGTGCCAGCAGTTCCGGGATCCACTACACCTTC
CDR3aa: CASSSGIHYTF

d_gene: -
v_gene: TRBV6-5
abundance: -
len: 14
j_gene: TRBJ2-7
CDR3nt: TGTGCCAGCAGTCCACAGGGATACTCCTACGAGCAGTACTTC
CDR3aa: CASSPQGYSYEQYF

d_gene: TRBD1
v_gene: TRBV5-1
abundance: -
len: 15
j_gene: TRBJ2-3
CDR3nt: TGCGCCAGCAGCACACAGGGGCTGGGCACAGATACGCAGTATTTT
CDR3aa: CASSTQGLGTDTQYF

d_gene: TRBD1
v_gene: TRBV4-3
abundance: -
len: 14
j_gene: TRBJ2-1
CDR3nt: TGCGCCAGCAGCCAAGGGACAGGGGGATATGAGCAGTTCTTC
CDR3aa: CASSQGTGGYEQFF

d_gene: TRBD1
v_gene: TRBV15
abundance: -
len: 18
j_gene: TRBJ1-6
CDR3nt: TGTGCCACCAGCAGTTTGACAGGGGGCCTCGACTATAATTCACCCCTCCACTTT
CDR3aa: CATSSLTGGLDYNSPLHF

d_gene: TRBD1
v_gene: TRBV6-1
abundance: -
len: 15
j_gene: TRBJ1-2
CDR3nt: TGTGCCAGCAGGGGACAGGGGGCGTCCAACTATGGCTACACCTTC
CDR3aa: CASRGQGASNYGYTF

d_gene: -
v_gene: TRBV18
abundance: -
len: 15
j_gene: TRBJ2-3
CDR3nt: TGTGCCAGCTCATTAAACAACGGGGATACAGATACGCAGTATTTT
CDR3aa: CASSLNNGDTDTQYF

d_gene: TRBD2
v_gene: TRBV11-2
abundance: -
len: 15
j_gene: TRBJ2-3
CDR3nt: TGTGCCAGCAGCTTGAGCGGGATCAGCACAGATACGCAGTATTTT
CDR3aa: CASSLSGISTDTQYF

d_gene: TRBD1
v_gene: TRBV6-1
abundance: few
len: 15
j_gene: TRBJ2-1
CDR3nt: TGTGCCAGCAGTGTCGACAGGGAAGCGCTCAATGAGCAGTTCTTC
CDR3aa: CASSVDREALNEQFF

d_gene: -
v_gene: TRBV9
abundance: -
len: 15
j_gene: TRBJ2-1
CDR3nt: TGTGCCAGCAGCTACGATACGGCGGGGGCCCATGAGCAGTTCTTC
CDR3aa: CASSYDTAGAHEQFF

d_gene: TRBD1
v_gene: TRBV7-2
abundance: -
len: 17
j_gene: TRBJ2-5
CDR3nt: TGTGCCAGCAGCTTAGCCACTCGACAGGGGGCCTCAGAGACCCAGTACTTC
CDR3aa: CASSLATRQGASETQYF

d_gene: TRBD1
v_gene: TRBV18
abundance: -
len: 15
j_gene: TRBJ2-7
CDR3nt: TGTGCCAGCTCAACCGCCGGGACAGGGACCTACGAGCAGTACTTC
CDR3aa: CASSTAGTGTYEQYF

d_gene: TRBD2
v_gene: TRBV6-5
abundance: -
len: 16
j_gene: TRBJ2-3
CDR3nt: TGTGCCAGCAGTTTAGGGCGGGGGGGGATCACAGATACGCAGTATTTT
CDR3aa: CASSLGRGGITDTQYF

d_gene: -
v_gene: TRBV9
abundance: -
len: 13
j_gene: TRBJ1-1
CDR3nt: TGTGCCAGCAGCTTACAGTGGAACACTGAAGCTTTCTTT
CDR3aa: CASSLQWNTEAFF

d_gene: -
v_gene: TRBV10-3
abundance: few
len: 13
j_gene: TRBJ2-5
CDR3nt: TGTGCCACGAGATTGGGACTGCAAGAGACCCAGTACTTC
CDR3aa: CATRLGLQETQYF

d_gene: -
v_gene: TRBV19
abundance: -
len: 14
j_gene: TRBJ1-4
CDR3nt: TGTGCCAGTAGTATAACGGGGGCTAATGAAAAACTGTTTTTT
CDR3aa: CASSITGANEKLFF